One and the same sample provided the 25 T cell receptor beta chains below, sequenced in a study of blood T cell repertoires in COVID-19. The table came from immunoSEQ multiplex PCR; TCRdb's copy has only in-frame clones and leaves some out. The repertoire holds roughly 200,000 clones, with approximately 85% as singletons. The sample comprised peripheral blood. These receptors originate from a man in his fifties or sixties with acute or convalescent COVID-19.

This clone was recorded a few times. The rearrangement links TRBV9 to TRBJ2-5, with a tentative D call TRBD1 (6 bases). This CDR3 region has 15 residues. CDR1 SGDLS and CDR2 YYNGEE come from the germline V gene. The V end lost 0 bases, the J end lost 1 base, and 10 bases lay between the germline ends. CDR3 nucleotide sequence: TGTGCCAGCAGCGTAGAAGAACAGGGCCAAGAGACCCAGTACTTC. Its translation is CASSVEEQGQETQYF.

The rearrangement joins TRBV2 to TRBJ2-1, with D possibly TRBD1 on 6 matching bases. CDR3 size: 16 residues. The germline gives CDR1 SNHLY, CDR2 FYNNEI. V gave up 6 bases and J gave up 2 bases, with 17 bases separating them. The CDR3 nucleotides are TGTGCCAGCAGGGGGGCGACAGGCACTACCTACAATGAGCAGTTCTTC. It yields the protein CASRGATGTTYNEQFF.

V is TRBV7-2 and J is TRBJ2-7, with 11 bases aligning to TRBD1. Germline V gene data show CDR1 as SGHTA and CDR2 as FQGNSA. The CDR3 spans 16 residues. V shed 1 base and J 2 bases; nucleotides not matched to a gene: 4. DNA for the CDR3: TGTGCCAGCAGCTTAGATTCGGGACAGGGGGCCTACGAGCAGTACTTC. It is translated as CASSLDSGQGAYEQYF.

The chain combines TRBV19 with TRBJ2-1; 10 bases map to TRBD2. Germline trimming cut 2 bases from V and 6 bases from J; bases unmatched to any gene: 4. Germline CDR1 and CDR2: LNHDA and SQIVND (reference sequence). CDR3 length equals 15 residues. The DNA of the CDR3 is TGTGCCAGTAGTATACTAGCGGGAGCAAGCAATGAGCAGTTCTTC. It encodes CASSILAGASNEQFF.

The chain has TRBV7-2 and TRBJ2-5; TRBD2 might be the D (6 bases). CDR1 SGHTA and CDR2 FQGNSA come from the germline V gene. The CDR3 covers 15 residues. V was trimmed by 4 bases and J by 4 bases, leaving 16 bases between them. The DNA for the CDR3 is TGTGCCAGCAGCTCAGACTCGGGGGTTGGAGAGACCCAGTACTTC. Protein product: CASSSDSGVGETQYF. Variable domain in full (rest from reference TRBV7-2 and TRBJ2-5): GAGVSQSPSNKVTEKGKDVELRCDPISGHTALYWYRQSLGQGLEFLIYFQGNSAPDKSGLPSDRFSAERTGGSVSTLTIQRTQQEDSAVYLCASSSDSGVGETQYFGPGTRLLVL.

In DNA form, the CDR3 reads TGTGCCAGCAGTTTCGGGCGGGGGCCTCAGCCCCAGCATTTT. Protein: CASSFGRGPQPQHF. V gene TRBV7-3 combines with J gene TRBJ1-5, with D maybe TRBD1 (6 bases). Between the trimmed V and J ends, which lost 6 bases and 6 bases, there was a span of 15 bases. Germline lookup yields CDR1 SGHTA and CDR2 FQGTGA. CDR3 length: 14 residues.

The table lists this clone with a count of one. The V call is TRBV30, the J call TRBJ1-6; D not certain. The CDR3 has 11 residues. Trimming stripped 0 bases from V and 9 bases from J, with 3 bases between. CDR1 GTSNPN and CDR2 SVGIG come from the germline V gene (reference sequence). CDR3 residues: CAWSVSSPLHF. CDR3 bases: TGTGCCTGGAGTGTGAGTTCACCCCTCCACTTT.

The table lists this clone with a count of one. CDR3 sequence reads: CASSPQQGGRAHTGELFF. DNA for the CDR3: TGTGCCAGCAGCCCCCAGCAGGGCGGGAGGGCCCACACCGGGGAGCTGTTTTTT. The V call is TRBV11-3, the J call TRBJ2-2; TRBD2 agrees at 9 bases. The trim removed 5 bases at V and 3 bases at J, leaving 13 bases unmatched. Germline V gene data show CDR1 as SGHNT and CDR2 as YENEEA. The CDR3 is made up of 18 amino acids. Based on the CDR3 plus reference TRBV11-3 and TRBJ2-2, the full variable domain is EAGVVQSPRYKIIEKKQPVAFWCNPISGHNTLYWYLQNLGQGPELLIRYENEEAVDDSQLPKDRFSAERLKGVDSTLKIQPAELGDSAVYLCASSPQQGGRAHTGELFFGEGSRLTVL.

The J gene is TRBJ2-7, the V gene TRBV7-9, with no clear D. V was shortened by 5 bases and J by 7 bases, with 9 bases between the two germline ends. This CDR3 contains 11 residues. Germline CDR1 SEHNR, CDR2 FQNEAQ (reference sequence). The CDR3 DNA follows: TGTGCCAGCAGCGCGGTGGTAGAGCAGTACTTC. This sequence encodes CASSAVVEQYF.

In this sample, this clone turned up a few times. The J gene is TRBJ1-2, the V gene TRBV28, with TRBD1 matching 8 bases. The CDR3 runs 13 residues. In germline, CDR1 is MDHEN, CDR2 SYDVKM. V lost 7 bases, J lost 4 bases, and 5 bases stayed unmatched. The CDR3 coding sequence is TGTGCCAGCACCCTAGACAGGGGCTATGGCTACACCTTC. The encoded protein is CASTLDRGYGYTF.

The chain has TRBV28 and TRBJ1-5; a possible D gene is TRBD1 (5 bases). The germline V and J ends were trimmed by 8 bases and 7 bases, with 15 bases remaining between them. Germline V gene lookup returns CDR1 MDHEN and CDR2 SYDVKM. CDR3 length equals 13 residues. In DNA, the CDR3 is TGTGCCAGCCACGGGGGATTTGGGCAGCCCCAGCATTTT. This translates into CASHGGFGQPQHF. Filled out from reference TRBV28 and TRBJ1-5, the complete variable domain reads DVKVTQSSRYLVKRTGEKVFLECVQDMDHENMFWYRQDPGLGLRLIYFSYDVKMKEKGDIPEGYSVSREKKERFSLILESASTNQTSMYLCASHGGFGQPQHFGDGTRLSIL.

In its sample, this clone was seen once. J is TRBJ1-6 and V is TRBV5-3, with D perhaps matching TRBD1 (5 bases). TRBV5-3 is flagged as an ORF with uncertain function. The V gene lost 0 bases and the J gene lost 8 bases, with 12 bases spanning the gap. The CDR3 is 15 residues long. CDR3 coding DNA: TGTGCCAGAAGCTTGGAGGGACGGGAGGATTCACCCCTCCACTTT. This gives the protein CARSLEGREDSPLHF.

This clone was recorded once. The CDR3: CASSQADNNQPQHF. In DNA form, the CDR3 reads TGCGCCAGCAGCCAAGCCGACAACAATCAGCCCCAGCATTTT. The chain couples TRBV4-1 to TRBJ1-5; no reliable D call. The CDR3 contains 14 residues. The V end lost 1 base, the J end lost 3 bases, and 7 bases lay between the germline ends. CDR1 MGHRA and CDR2 YSYEKL come from the germline V gene.

V and J are TRBV5-1 and TRBJ2-5, with 8 positions matching TRBD1. The CDR3 totals 16 residues. Unmatched junction bases numbered 13, after V lost 3 bases and J lost 6 bases. Germline V gives CDR1 SGHRS, CDR2 YFSETQ. CDR3 amino acids: CASSSPGGTGSQTQYF. The DNA for the CDR3 is TGCGCCAGCAGCTCCCCAGGAGGGACAGGCTCACAGACCCAGTACTTC.

The CDR3 sequence is CASSLERGQYEQYF. The CDR3 bases are TGTGCCAGCAGCTTGGAGAGGGGGCAATACGAGCAGTACTTC. This chain joins TRBV5-4 and TRBJ2-7; 7 bases line up with TRBD1. V shed 0 bases and J 4 bases; nucleotides not matched to a gene: 4. Germline lookup yields CDR1 SGHNT and CDR2 YYREEE (reference sequence). The CDR3 runs 14 residues.

V and J are TRBV4-1 and TRBJ2-4, with 10 positions matching TRBD2. The CDR3 runs 17 residues. Trimming took 1 base from V and 6 from J; bases not matched to a gene: 9. Germline V gene data show CDR1 as MGHRA and CDR2 as YSYEKL. CDR3 in DNA: TGCGCCAGCAGCCAAGGCACAGCGGGAGGGCCCTCAAACATTCAGTACTTC. Translating it yields CASSQGTAGGPSNIQYF.

The J gene is TRBJ2-7, the V gene TRBV5-6; the match to TRBD2 covers 8 bases. Unmatched junction bases numbered 11, after V lost 4 bases and J lost 2 bases. In germline, CDR1 is SGHDT, CDR2 YYEEEE. This CDR3 contains 16 residues. DNA for the CDR3: TGTGCCAGCAGCCCGGGGGGGGGACTGGGAACCTACGAGCAGTACTTC. Protein product: CASSPGGGLGTYEQYF.

The count of this clone is one. This sequence may be a read error, since a much larger clone differs from it by one base. The CDR3 sequence is CASSTGTSGRNEQFF. The CDR3 DNA sequence: TGTGCCAGCAGCACCGGGACTAGCGGGAGGAATGAGCAGTTCTTC. The genes are TRBV9 and TRBJ2-1, with 15 bases identical to TRBD2. Looked up from germline, CDR1 is SGDLS and CDR2 is YYNGEE. This CDR3 spans 15 amino acids. With V trimmed by 4 bases and J by 7 bases, 3 bases remained unmatched. Drawing the rest from reference TRBV9 and TRBJ2-1, the complete variable domain is DSGVTQTPKHLITATGQRVTLRCSPRSGDLSVYWYQQSLDQGLQFLIQYYNGEERAKGNILERFSAQQFPDLHSELNLSSLELGDSALYFCASSTGTSGRNEQFFGPGTRLTVL.

The V gene is TRBV2, the J gene TRBJ1-3; maybe TRBD1 (6 bases). This CDR3 region has 14 residues. Germline V gene lookup returns CDR1 SNHLY and CDR2 FYNNEI. The germline V and J ends were trimmed by 4 bases and 3 bases, with 10 bases remaining between them. DNA of the CDR3: TGTGCCAGCAGTGGACAGGCAATTGGAAACACCATATATTTT. Its translation is CASSGQAIGNTIYF.

This chain links TRBV29-1 with TRBJ1-1, with 7 bases aligning to TRBD1. The CDR3 consists of 15 residues. The germline gives CDR1 SQVTM, CDR2 ANQGSEA. The trim removed 8 bases at V and 3 bases at J, leaving 15 bases unmatched. CDR3 sequence reads: CSIGGRGRRDTEAFF. As DNA, the CDR3 is TGCAGCATAGGAGGTAGGGGGCGCAGGGACACTGAAGCTTTCTTT.

The J gene is TRBJ2-1, the V gene TRBV27; 9 bases match TRBD1. This CDR3 is 15 amino acids long. V lost 4 bases to trimming and J lost 2 bases; unmatched junction nucleotides: 3. Germline V lookup: CDR1 MNHEY, CDR2 SMNVEV (reference sequence). CDR3 in DNA: TGTGCCAGCAGTTCTCGGGACAGGGCCTACAATGAGCAGTTCTTC. It translates to CASSSRDRAYNEQFF.

The rearrangement links TRBV19 to TRBJ2-3; 8 bases line up with TRBD2. Trimming cost V 3 bases and J 6 bases; bases outside gene matches: 11. The V gene's germline CDR1 is LNHDA and CDR2 SQIVND (reference sequence). This CDR3 region has 16 residues. CDR3 region: CASSILAGGGGDTQYF. The DNA of the CDR3 is TGTGCCAGTAGTATTTTGGCGGGAGGCGGCGGGGATACGCAGTATTTT.

As to this clone: At one of its ends the junction is not consistent with the germline gene, which may arise from a read error. The chain couples TRBV7-8 to TRBJ2-7; 7 bases fit TRBD1. CDR3 length: 13 amino acids. CDR1 and CDR2 from the germline V gene are SGHVS and FQNEAQ. CDR3: CASSPQTGTDLLF. The CDR3 DNA reads as TGTGCCAGCAGCCCCCAGACCGGGACAGATCTTCTCTTC.

The chain combines TRBV4-3 with TRBJ2-7, with D possibly TRBD2 on 5 matching bases. This CDR3 contains 15 residues. V lost 0 bases, J lost 1 base, and 10 bases lay in between. CDR1 and CDR2 from the germline V gene are LGHNA and YSLEER. The CDR3: CASSQDMTKSYEQYF. CDR3 nucleotide sequence: TGCGCCAGCAGCCAAGACATGACTAAATCCTACGAGCAGTACTTC.

The gene calls are TRBV27 and TRBJ2-1, with TRBD2 matching over 11 bases. The CDR3 extends over 19 amino acids. Germline V lookup: CDR1 MNHEY, CDR2 SMNVEV (reference sequence). With 2 bases clipped from V and 2 bases from J, the junction kept 11 bases outside the gene matches. CDR3 bases: TGTGCCAGCAGTTTACTGGTCGCTAGCGGGAGGATGCCCTACAATGAGCAGTTCTTC. Translated: CASSLLVASGRMPYNEQFF.